The sequence of this TCR beta chain was determined in a study of shared clonotypes between healthy human individuals. Study results and limitations: An anticipated effect of sequencing depth on clonotype sharing among donors was recognized.

The CDR3 loop spans 15 amino acids. The V gene lost 4 bases and the J gene lost 4 bases, with 16 bases spanning the gap. Germline values: CDR1 MDHEN, CDR2 SYDVKM. Deep level was the assay's run setting. Every subset's genomic DNA went evenly onto several immunoSEQ plates. Source study methods: Junction-only sequences produced by ImmunoSEQ had no quality scores, so filtering differed. TCRdb's copy holds only in-frame clones and misses some; the assay was immunoSEQ multiplex PCR. D and trimming were read from the DNA, whereas the V and J calls and clone size are those reported in that table. The sample holds about 480,000 clones, over 75% seen once. Points on this clone: Antigen: not known.

V is TRBV28 and J is TRBJ1-2, with D possibly being TRBD1 (6 bases). The receptor was derived from a woman aged 40 to 49 in good health. Some clones in this sample may be carry-over from other donors' samples. Sequencing was done on a sample of PBMCs. In nucleotides, the CDR3 is TGTGCCAGCAGTTCCTTGGGGGGGCGAGGCTATGGCTACACCTTC. Translation: CASSSLGGRGYGYTF.